This section outlines one T cell receptor beta chain sequence together with its context. This entry comes from a study of blood T cell repertoires in COVID-19. Study-wide background: Whether acute or convalescent, the COVID-19 samples came from the United States, Italy and Spain.

V shed 5 bases, J shed 8 bases, and the junction held 19 bases outside the gene matches. The germline V gene has CDR1 LNHDA and CDR2 SQIVND (reference sequence). The CDR3 extends over 17 amino acids. Per the study methods: Cell counts per sample came from amplifying reference gene primers. Generated by immunoSEQ multiplex PCR, the TCRdb table keeps only in-frame clones and is missing some. The V and J calls and clone size were taken over from that table, and D and trimming were inferred from the DNA. The sample includes about 200,000 clones, approximately 85% seen only once; the top ten take 4.5% to 5%.

The rearrangement uses TRBV19 and TRBJ2-7, with 9 bases fitting TRBD2. The TCR comes from a woman older than 75 with acute or convalescent COVID-19. What was sequenced was peripheral blood. The CDR3 DNA is TGTGCCAGTAGTTACCTATACGTCGGCGGGAGGGCCTTACAGCAGTACTTC. Translated: CASSYLYVGGRALQQYF.